The 2 T cell receptor beta chains reported below all come from one sample, sequenced in a study of immune characterization of retroperitoneal liposarcoma. TCRdb used MiXCR to reprocess the PCR reads, holding one entry per CDR3 protein. Of about 3,200 distinct CDR3 sequences in the sample, roughly 45% were seen once. Sequenced sample: tumor tissue. These receptors were taken from a male donor with retroperitoneal liposarcoma.

The chain carries TRBV6-1 and TRBJ2-5; 11 positions agree with TRBD2. The CDR3 sequence is 14 residues long. Losses at the gene ends were 8 bases for V and 11 bases for J; bases not matched to a gene: 13. Germline assignment: CDR1 MNHNS and CDR2 SASEGT. The CDR3 loop is CASQLAGAGSEQYF. The DNA for the CDR3 is TGTGCCAGCCAACTAGCGGGAGCCGGAAGTGAGCAGTACTTC.

About this clonotype itself: Its ends do not fully match the called genes, so a read error is possible. The CDR3, as DNA: TGTGCCAGCAGCTGGTCCCAAAGCGGGTCCCACAATGAGCAGTTCTTC. It specifies CASSWSQSGSHNEQFF. The rearrangement links TRBV5-3 to TRBJ2-1; possible D gene TRBD2, 6 bases. TRBV5-3 is identified as an open reading frame with a role that is uncertain. CDR3 length: 16 amino acids.